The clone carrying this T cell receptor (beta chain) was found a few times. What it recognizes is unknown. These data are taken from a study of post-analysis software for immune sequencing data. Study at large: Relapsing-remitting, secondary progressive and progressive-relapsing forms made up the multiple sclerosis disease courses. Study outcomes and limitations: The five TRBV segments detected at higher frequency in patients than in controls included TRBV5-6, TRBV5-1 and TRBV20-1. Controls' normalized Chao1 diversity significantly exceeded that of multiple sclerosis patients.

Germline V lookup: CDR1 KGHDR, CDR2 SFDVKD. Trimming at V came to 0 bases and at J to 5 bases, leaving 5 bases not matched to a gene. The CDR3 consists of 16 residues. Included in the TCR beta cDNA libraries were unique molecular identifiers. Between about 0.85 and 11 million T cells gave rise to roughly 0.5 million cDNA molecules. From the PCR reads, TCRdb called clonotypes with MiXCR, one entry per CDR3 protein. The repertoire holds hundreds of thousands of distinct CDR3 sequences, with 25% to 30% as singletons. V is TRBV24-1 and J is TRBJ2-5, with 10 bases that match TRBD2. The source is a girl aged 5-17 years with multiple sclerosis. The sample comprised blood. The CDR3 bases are TGTGCCACCAGTGATTTGACCCTAGCGGGAGAGGAGACCCAGTACTTC. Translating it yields CATSDLTLAGEETQYF.